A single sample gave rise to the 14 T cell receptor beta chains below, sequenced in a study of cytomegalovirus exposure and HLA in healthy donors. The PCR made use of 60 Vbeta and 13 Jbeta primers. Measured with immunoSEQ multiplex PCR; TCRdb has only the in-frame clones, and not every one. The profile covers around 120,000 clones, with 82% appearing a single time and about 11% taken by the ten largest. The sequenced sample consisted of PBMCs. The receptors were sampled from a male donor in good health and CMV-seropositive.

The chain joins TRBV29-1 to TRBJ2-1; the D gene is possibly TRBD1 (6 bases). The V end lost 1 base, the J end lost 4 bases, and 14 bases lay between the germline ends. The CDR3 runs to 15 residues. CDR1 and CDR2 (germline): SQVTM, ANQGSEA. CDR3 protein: CSVEVVGHSYNEQFF. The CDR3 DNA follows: TGCAGCGTTGAAGTGGTGGGACACTCATACAATGAGCAGTTCTTC.

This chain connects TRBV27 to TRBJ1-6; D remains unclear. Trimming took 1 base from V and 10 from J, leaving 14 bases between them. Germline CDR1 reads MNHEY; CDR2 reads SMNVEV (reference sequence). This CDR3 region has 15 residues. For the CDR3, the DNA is TGTGCCAGCAGTTTATGGGCAGAGAGGGTCTCACCCCTCCACTTT. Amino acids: CASSLWAERVSPLHF.

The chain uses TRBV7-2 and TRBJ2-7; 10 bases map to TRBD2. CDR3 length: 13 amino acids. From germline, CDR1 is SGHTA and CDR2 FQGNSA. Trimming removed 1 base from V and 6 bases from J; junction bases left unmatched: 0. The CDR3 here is CASSLGLAGEQYF. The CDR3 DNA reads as TGTGCCAGCAGCTTAGGACTAGCGGGCGAGCAGTACTTC.

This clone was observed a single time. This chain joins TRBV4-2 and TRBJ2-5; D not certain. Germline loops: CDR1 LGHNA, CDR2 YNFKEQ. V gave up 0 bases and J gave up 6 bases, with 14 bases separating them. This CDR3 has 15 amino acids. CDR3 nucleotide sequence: TGTGCCAGCAGCCAAGACCTAAGCCGAGTAAAGACCCAGTACTTC. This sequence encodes CASSQDLSRVKTQYF.

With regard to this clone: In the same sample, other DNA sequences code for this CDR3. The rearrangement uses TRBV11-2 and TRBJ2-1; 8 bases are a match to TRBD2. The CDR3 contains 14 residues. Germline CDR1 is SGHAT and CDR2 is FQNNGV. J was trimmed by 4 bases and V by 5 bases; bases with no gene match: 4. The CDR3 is CASSVSGIYNEQFF. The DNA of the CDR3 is TGTGCCAGCAGCGTTAGCGGGATTTACAATGAGCAGTTCTTC.

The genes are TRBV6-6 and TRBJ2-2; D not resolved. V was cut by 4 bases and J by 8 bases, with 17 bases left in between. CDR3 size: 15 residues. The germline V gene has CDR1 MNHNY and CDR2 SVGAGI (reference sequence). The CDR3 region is CASSSQTPRWGELFF. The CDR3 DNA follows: TGTGCCAGCAGTTCCCAGACCCCGAGGTGGGGGGAGCTGTTTTTT.

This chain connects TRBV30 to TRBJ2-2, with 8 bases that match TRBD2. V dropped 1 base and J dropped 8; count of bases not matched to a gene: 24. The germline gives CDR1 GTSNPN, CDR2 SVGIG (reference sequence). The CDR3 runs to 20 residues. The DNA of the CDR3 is TGTGCCTGGAGTGACGGGGGGGTGGCACTTTTTAACCTACCCCCGGGGGAGCTGTTTTTT. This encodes CAWSDGGVALFNLPPGELFF.

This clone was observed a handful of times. CDR3 amino acids: CASSQEPGKAYEQYF. The CDR3, as DNA: TGTGCCAGCAGCCAAGAACCGGGAAAGGCATACGAGCAGTACTTC. V and J are TRBV4-2 and TRBJ2-7, with a weak D call TRBD2 (5 bases). V was pared by 0 bases and J by 4 bases, with 13 bases between. Per germline, CDR1 LGHNA and CDR2 YNFKEQ. CDR3 length: 15 residues.

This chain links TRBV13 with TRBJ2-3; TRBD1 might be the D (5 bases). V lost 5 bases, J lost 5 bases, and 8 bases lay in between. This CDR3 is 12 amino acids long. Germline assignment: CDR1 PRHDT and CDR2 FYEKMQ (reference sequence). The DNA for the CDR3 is TGTGCCAGCAGCCTGGACAAAGATACGCAGTATTTT. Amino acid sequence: CASSLDKDTQYF.

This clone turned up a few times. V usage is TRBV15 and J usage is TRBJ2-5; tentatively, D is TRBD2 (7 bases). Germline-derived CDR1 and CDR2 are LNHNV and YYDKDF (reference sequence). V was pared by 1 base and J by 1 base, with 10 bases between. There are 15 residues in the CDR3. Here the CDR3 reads CATSRGGGPQETQYF. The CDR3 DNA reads TGTGCCACCAGCAGAGGGGGGGGGCCCCAAGAGACCCAGTACTTC.

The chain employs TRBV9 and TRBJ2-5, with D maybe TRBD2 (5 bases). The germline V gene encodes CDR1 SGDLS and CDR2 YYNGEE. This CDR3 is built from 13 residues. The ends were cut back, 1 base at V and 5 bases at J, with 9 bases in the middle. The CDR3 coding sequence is TGTGCCAGCAGCGTAAACGAGGGTGAGACCCAGTACTTC. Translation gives CASSVNEGETQYF. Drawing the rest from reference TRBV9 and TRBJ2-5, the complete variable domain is DSGVTQTPKHLITATGQRVTLRCSPRSGDLSVYWYQQSLDQGLQFLIQYYNGEERAKGNILERFSAQQFPDLHSELNLSSLELGDSALYFCASSVNEGETQYFGPGTRLLVL.

In DNA, the CDR3 is TGTGCCAGCAGCGAGACACCACACACTGAAGCTTTCTTT. The encoded protein is CASSETPHTEAFF. The chain combines TRBV9 with TRBJ1-1, with no clear D. V shed 3 bases and J shed 3 bases, with 9 bases lying between them. The germline CDR1 and CDR2 sequences are SGDLS and YYNGEE. This CDR3 region has 13 residues.

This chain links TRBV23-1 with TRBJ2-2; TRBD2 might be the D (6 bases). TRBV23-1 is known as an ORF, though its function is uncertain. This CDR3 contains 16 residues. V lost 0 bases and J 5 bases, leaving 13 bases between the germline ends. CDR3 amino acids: CASSQSEGEVTGELFF. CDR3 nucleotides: TGCGCCAGCAGTCAATCGGAGGGAGAGGTAACCGGGGAGCTGTTTTTT.

In DNA form, the CDR3 reads TGCGCCAGCAGCCTACTCTGGCTAGCGGGAGGGCCCGGGGAGCTGTTTTTT. This gives the protein CASSLLWLAGGPGELFF. The chain couples TRBV4-3 to TRBJ2-2; 12 bases are shared with TRBD2. Germline loops: CDR1 LGHNA, CDR2 YSLEER. J was trimmed by 6 bases and V by 4 bases; bases with no gene match: 9. The length of the CDR3 is 17 residues.